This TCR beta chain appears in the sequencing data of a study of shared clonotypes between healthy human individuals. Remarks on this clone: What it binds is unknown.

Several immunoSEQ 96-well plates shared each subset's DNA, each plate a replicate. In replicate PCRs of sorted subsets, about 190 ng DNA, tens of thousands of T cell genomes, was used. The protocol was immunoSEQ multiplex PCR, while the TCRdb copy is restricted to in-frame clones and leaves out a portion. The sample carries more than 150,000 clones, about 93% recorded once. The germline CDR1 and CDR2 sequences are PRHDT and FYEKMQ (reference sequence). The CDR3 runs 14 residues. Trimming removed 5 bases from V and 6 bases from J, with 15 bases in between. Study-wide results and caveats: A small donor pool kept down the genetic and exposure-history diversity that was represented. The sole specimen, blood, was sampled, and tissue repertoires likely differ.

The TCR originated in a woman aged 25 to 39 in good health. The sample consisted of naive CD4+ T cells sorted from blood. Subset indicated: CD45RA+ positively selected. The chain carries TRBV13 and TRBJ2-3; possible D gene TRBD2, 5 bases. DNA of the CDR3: TGTGCCAGCAGCACCCTAATAAGCGGTGATACGCAGTATTTT. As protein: CASSTLISGDTQYF.